This T cell receptor beta chain was recovered during a study of blood T cell repertoires in COVID-19. Germline CDR1 reads MNHEY; CDR2 reads SVGEGT. This CDR3 has 15 residues. V shed 6 bases, J shed 6 bases, and the junction held 11 bases outside the gene matches. Using immunoSEQ multiplex PCR, the repertoire was profiled, and TCRdb retains in-frame clones only, with some absent. Among 220,000 or so clones, approximately 83% were seen once, and the ten largest hold 3% to 4%. The V and J genes are TRBV6-2 or TRBV6-3 and TRBJ2-3; 8 bases map to TRBD1. The origin of this receptor is a woman aged 60-70 years who had recovered from COVID-19. What was sequenced was PBMCs or T cells enriched from blood (not recorded which). CDR3 region: CASSHRQGIMDTQYF. The CDR3 DNA reads as TGTGCCAGCAGCCACAGACAGGGGATCATGGATACGCAGTATTTT.